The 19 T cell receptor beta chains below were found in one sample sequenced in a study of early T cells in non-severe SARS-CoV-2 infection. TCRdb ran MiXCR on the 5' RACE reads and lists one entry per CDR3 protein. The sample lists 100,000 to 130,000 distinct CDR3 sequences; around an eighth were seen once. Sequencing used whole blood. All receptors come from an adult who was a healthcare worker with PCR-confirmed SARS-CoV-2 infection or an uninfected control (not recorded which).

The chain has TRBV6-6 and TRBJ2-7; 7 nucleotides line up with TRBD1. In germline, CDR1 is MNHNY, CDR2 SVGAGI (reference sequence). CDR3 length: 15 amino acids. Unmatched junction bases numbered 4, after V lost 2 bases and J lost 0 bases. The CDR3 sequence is CASSYAGTASYEQYF. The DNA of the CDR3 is TGTGCCAGCAGTTACGCCGGGACAGCCTCCTACGAGCAGTACTTC.

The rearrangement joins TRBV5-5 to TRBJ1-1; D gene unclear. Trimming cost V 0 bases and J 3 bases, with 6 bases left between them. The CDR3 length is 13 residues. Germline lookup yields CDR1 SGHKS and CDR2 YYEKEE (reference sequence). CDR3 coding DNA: TGTGCCAGCAGCTTGGAGCAGCACACTGAAGCTTTCTTT. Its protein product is CASSLEQHTEAFF.

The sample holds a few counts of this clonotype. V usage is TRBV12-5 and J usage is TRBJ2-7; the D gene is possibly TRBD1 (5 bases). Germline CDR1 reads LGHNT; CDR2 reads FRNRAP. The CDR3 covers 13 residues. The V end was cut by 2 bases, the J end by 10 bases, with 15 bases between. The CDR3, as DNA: TGTGCTAGTGGTTTGCTCCCCAGGGCAGGACAGTACTTC. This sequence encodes CASGLLPRAGQYF. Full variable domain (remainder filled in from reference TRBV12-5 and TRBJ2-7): DARVTQTPRHKVTEMGQEVTMRCQPILGHNTVFWYRQTMMQGLELLAYFRNRAPLDDSGMPKDRFSAEMPDATLATLKIQPSEPRDSAVYFCASGLLPRAGQYFGPGTRLTVT.

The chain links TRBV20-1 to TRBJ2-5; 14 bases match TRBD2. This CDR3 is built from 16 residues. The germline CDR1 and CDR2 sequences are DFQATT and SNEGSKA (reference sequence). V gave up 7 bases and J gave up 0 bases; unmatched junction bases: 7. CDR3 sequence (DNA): TGCAGTGTTAGGACTAGCGGGAGGTCGTACCAAGAGACCCAGTACTTC. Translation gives CSVRTSGRSYQETQYF.

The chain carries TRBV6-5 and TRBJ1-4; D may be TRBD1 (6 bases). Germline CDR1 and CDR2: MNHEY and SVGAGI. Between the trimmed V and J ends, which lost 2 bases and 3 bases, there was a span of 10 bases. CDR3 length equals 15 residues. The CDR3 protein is CASSYAGVANEKLFF. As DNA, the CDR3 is TGTGCCAGCAGTTACGCAGGGGTGGCTAATGAAAAACTGTTTTTT.

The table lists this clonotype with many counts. In DNA, the CDR3 is TGTGCCAGCACCCAGAGTCAGGGGGCCACTGAAGCTTTCTTT. Amino acids: CASTQSQGATEAFF. This chain links TRBV6-6 with TRBJ1-1, with 8 bases matching TRBD1. The CDR3 contains 14 residues. The germline gives CDR1 MNHNY, CDR2 SVGAGI (reference sequence). V was clipped by 7 bases and J by 4 bases; unmatched bases: 8.

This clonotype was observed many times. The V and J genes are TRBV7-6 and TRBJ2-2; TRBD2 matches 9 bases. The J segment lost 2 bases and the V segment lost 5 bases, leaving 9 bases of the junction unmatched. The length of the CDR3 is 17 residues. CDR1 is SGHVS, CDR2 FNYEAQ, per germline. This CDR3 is CASSTLPSGANTGELFF. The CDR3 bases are TGTGCCAGCAGCACCCTCCCTAGCGGGGCCAACACCGGGGAGCTGTTTTTT.

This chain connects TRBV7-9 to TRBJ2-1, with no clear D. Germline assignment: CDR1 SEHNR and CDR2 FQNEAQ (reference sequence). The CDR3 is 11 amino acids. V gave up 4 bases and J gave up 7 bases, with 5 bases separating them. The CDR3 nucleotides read TGTGCCAGCAGCTCCTGGAATGAGCAGTTCTTC. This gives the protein CASSSWNEQFF.

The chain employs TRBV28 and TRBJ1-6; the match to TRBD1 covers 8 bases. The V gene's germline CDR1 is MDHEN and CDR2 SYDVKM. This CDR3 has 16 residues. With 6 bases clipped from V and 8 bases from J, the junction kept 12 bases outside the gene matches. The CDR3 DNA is TGTGCCAGCAGGCGACAGGGGATTGGGGAGGATTCACCCCTCCACTTT. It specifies CASRRQGIGEDSPLHF.

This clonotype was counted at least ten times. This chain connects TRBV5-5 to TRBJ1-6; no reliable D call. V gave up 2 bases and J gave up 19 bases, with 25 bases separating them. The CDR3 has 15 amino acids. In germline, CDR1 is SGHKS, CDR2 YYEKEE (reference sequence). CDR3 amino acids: CASSFLGDIVEIPHF. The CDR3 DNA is TGTGCCAGCAGCTTTCTCGGGGATATTGTCGAGATCCCTCACTTT. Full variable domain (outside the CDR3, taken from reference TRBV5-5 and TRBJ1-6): DAGVTQSPTHLIKTRGQQVTLRCSPISGHKSVSWYQQVLGQGPQFIFQYYEKEERGRGNFPDRFSARQFPNYSSELNVNALLLGDSALYLCASSFLGDIVEIPHFGNGTRLTVT.

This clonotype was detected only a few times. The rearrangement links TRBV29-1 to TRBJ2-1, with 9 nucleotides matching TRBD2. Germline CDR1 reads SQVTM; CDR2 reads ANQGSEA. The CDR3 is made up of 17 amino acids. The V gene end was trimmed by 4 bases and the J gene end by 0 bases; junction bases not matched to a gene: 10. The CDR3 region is CSVGFGTSRSSYNEQFF. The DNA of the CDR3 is TGCAGCGTTGGGTTCGGGACTAGCCGGAGCTCCTACAATGAGCAGTTCTTC.

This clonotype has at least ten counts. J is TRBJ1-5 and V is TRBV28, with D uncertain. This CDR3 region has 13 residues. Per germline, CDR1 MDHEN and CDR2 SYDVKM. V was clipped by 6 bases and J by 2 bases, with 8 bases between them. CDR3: CASRLGGNQPQHF. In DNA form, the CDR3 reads TGTGCCAGCAGACTCGGAGGCAATCAGCCCCAGCATTTT.

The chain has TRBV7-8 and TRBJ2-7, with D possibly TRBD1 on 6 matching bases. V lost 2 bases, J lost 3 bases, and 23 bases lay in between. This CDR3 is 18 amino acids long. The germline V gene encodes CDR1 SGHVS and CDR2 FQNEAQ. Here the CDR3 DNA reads TGTGCCAGCAGCTTACGGCGGGCAGGGGAGCCCTCCCGCTACGAGCAGTACTTC. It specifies CASSLRRAGEPSRYEQYF.

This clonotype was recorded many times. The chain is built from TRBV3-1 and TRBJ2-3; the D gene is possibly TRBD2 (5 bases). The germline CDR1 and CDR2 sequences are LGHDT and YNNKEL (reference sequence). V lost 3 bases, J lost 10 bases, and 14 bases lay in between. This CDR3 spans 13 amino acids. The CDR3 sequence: CASSHLWETAQYF. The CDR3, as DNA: TGTGCCAGCAGCCACCTATGGGAGACGGCGCAGTATTTT.

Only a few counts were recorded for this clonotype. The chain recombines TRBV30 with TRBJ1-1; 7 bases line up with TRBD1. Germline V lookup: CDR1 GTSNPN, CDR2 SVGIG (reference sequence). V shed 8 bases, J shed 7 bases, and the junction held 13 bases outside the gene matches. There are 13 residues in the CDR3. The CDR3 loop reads CARRGAPSDEAFF. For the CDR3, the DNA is TGTGCCCGCAGGGGGGCCCCCAGCGATGAAGCTTTCTTT.

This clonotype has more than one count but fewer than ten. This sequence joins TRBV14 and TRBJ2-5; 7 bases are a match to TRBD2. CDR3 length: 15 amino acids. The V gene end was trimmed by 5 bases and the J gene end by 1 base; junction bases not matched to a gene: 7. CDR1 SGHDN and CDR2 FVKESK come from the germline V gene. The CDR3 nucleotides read TGTGCCAGCAGCTCACCGGGACTACTCCAAGAGACCCAGTACTTC. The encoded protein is CASSSPGLLQETQYF.

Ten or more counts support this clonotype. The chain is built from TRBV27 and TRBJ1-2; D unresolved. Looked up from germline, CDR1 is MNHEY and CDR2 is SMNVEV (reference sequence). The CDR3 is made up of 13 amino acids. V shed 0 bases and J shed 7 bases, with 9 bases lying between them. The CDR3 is CASSLSGIGGYTF. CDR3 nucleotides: TGTGCCAGCAGTTTATCCGGCATTGGTGGCTACACCTTC.

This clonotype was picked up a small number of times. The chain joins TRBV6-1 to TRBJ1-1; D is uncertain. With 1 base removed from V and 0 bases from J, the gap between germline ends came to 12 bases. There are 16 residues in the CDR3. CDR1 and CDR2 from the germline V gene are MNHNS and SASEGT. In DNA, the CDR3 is TGTGCCAGCAGTGAAGGGTTGGTCCAGGTGAACACTGAAGCTTTCTTT. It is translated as CASSEGLVQVNTEAFF.

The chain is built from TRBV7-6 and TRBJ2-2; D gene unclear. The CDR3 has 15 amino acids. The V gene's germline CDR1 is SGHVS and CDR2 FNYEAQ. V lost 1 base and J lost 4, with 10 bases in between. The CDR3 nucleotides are TGTGCCAGCAGCTTAGTTGAGCTGCCCACCGGGGAGCTGTTTTTT. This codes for CASSLVELPTGELFF.